Each of the 25 T cell receptor beta chains below was sequenced from the same sample in a study of T cells in Graves' hyperthyroidism and ophthalmopathy (dated by TCRdb to the late 2010s). The library was produced with multiplex PCR. Sequencing was carried out with an Illumina HiSeq 2000. The TCR beta CDR3 regions were amplified from RNA transcripts. A first-round RT-PCR of the TCR CDR3 used the HTBI primer set with the Qiagen OneStep RT-PCR kit. Clones were called with MiXCR by TCRdb after fastp trimmed the public reads at Q25, and only in-frame beta chains were retained. Each CDR3 protein gets just one entry, which takes the most common genes and DNA from the rows behind it. The sample records around 340,000 distinct CDR3 sequences, around a sixth of which are singletons. The biggest ten clones account for about half of the sample. The sample consisted of blood. These receptors were taken from a woman in her 50s with Graves' hyperthyroidism.

This clonotype was seen repeatedly, ten times or more. The chain has TRBV13 and TRBJ2-1; D is uncertain. The V end was cut by 0 bases, the J end by 11 bases, with 8 bases between. CDR3 length: 12 amino acids. Germline V gene sequence: CDR1 PRHDT, CDR2 FYEKMQ (reference sequence). The CDR3 sequence is CASSLGQLQQFF. DNA of the CDR3: TGTGCCAGCAGCTTAGGCCAGCTCCAGCAGTTCTTC.

This clonotype has more than one count but fewer than ten. The V and J genes are TRBV2 and TRBJ2-3; weak D call: TRBD2 (7 bases). Germline assignment: CDR1 SNHLY and CDR2 FYNNEI. The V end lost 2 bases, the J end lost 1 base, and 13 bases lay between the germline ends. The CDR3 length is 16 residues. The CDR3 DNA reads as TGTGCCAGCAGTGAATGGGGGGGGGCAGGCACAGATACGCAGTATTTT. Translated: CASSEWGGAGTDTQYF. Full variable domain (rest looked up from reference TRBV2 and TRBJ2-3): EPEVTQTPSHQVTQMGQEVILRCVPISNHLYFYWYRQILGQKVEFLVSFYNNEISEKSEIFDDQFSVERPDGSNFTLKIRSTKLEDSAMYFCASSEWGGAGTDTQYFGPGTRLTVL.

The J gene is TRBJ1-2, the V gene TRBV2; the match to TRBD1 covers 10 bases. CDR1 is SNHLY and CDR2 is FYNNEI in the germline V gene. V was pared by 6 bases and J by 7 bases, with 14 bases of the junction left unmatched. The CDR3 totals 16 residues. The chain's CDR3 is CASSHPSGTGEIGYTF. CDR3 sequence (DNA): TGTGCCAGCAGCCACCCCTCCGGGACAGGGGAAATTGGCTACACCTTC. Together with reference TRBV2 and TRBJ1-2, the CDR3 gives the full variable domain: EPEVTQTPSHQVTQMGQEVILRCVPISNHLYFYWYRQILGQKVEFLVSFYNNEISEKSEIFDDQFSVERPDGSNFTLKIRSTKLEDSAMYFCASSHPSGTGEIGYTFGSGTRLTVV.

This clonotype was counted ten times or more. The chain carries TRBV3-1 and TRBJ1-5; no clear D gene. V lost 9 bases and J 0 bases, leaving 9 bases between the germline ends. In germline, CDR1 is LGHDT, CDR2 YNNKEL (reference sequence). The CDR3 consists of 13 residues. CDR3 DNA: TGTGCCAGTGGGCAGTATAGCAATCAGCCCCAGCATTTT. Protein: CASGQYSNQPQHF.

This clonotype appeared many times. The chain couples TRBV6-1 to TRBJ2-5; D may be TRBD2 (5 bases). The germline gives CDR1 MNHNS, CDR2 SASEGT. Trimming cost V 2 bases and J 3 bases, with 10 bases left between them. CDR3 length: 14 amino acids. CDR3 region: CASSELSGKETQYF. CDR3 coding DNA: TGTGCCAGCAGTGAACTCTCGGGGAAAGAGACCCAGTACTTC.

This clonotype has only a few counts. V usage is TRBV12-3 or TRBV12-4 and J usage is TRBJ2-7, with TRBD1 matching 11 bases. The CDR3 consists of 20 residues. V gave up 4 bases and J gave up 2 bases; unmatched junction bases: 19. CDR3 region: CASSSTGVPRPGQGAYEQYF. Written as DNA, the CDR3 is TGTGCCAGCAGTTCTACGGGGGTACCAAGACCGGGACAGGGGGCCTACGAGCAGTACTTC.

This clonotype was picked up a small number of times. The chain carries TRBV5-1 and TRBJ1-4, with TRBD1 identical over 7 bases. The CDR3 is made up of 15 amino acids. From germline, CDR1 is SGHRS and CDR2 YFSETQ. With V trimmed by 2 bases and J by 8 bases, 9 bases remained unmatched. The CDR3 nucleotides are TGCGCCAGCAGCTTAGGGGGCCGCCTGAAAGAAAAACTGTTTTTT. Translation: CASSLGGRLKEKLFF.

The CDR3 is CAWSRRYEAFF. CDR3 in DNA: TGTGCCTGGAGTAGGCGGTATGAAGCTTTCTTT. The rearrangement joins TRBV30 to TRBJ1-1; D not certain. V lost 2 bases, J lost 7 bases, and 8 bases lay in between. The CDR3 consists of 11 residues. Germline-derived CDR1 and CDR2 are GTSNPN and SVGIG (reference sequence).

Comments on this clonotype: At one of its ends the junction is not consistent with the germline gene, which may arise from a read error. The chain combines TRBV7-2 with TRBJ1-1, with D uncertain. Germline assignment: CDR1 SGHTA and CDR2 FQGNSA. This CDR3 is 13 amino acids long. CDR3 sequence reads: CASTPPQNTEASF. The CDR3 nucleotides read TGTGCCAGCACCCCTCCCCAGAACACTGAAGCTTCCTTT. Looking up the rest from reference TRBV7-2 and TRBJ1-1 gives the full variable domain: GAGVSQSPSNKVTEKGKDVELRCDPISGHTALYWYRQSLGQGLEFLIYFQGNSAPDKSGLPSDRFSAERTGGSVSTLTIQRTQQEDSAVYLCASTPPQNTEASFGQGTRLTVV.

This clonotype has at least ten counts. This chain joins TRBV3-1 and TRBJ1-1; D may be TRBD1 (6 bases). This CDR3 has 14 amino acids. Germline V gene sequence: CDR1 LGHDT, CDR2 YNNKEL (reference sequence). With 1 base removed from V and 6 bases from J, the gap between germline ends came to 12 bases. In DNA, the CDR3 is TGTGCCAGCAGCCAAGGGGGGCCAAGGGCTGAAGCTTTCTTT. This translates into CASSQGGPRAEAFF.

The sample holds many counts of this clonotype. The chain is built from TRBV6-2 or TRBV6-3 and TRBJ2-5, with 7 bases that match TRBD2. The germline V gene encodes CDR1 MNHEY and CDR2 SVGEGT. CDR3 length: 17 residues. V trimming: 0 bases; J trimming: 1 base; junction bases outside the gene matches: 8. CDR3 protein: CASSYSTAGTIQETQYF. The CDR3 nucleotides read TGTGCCAGCAGTTACTCGACGGCAGGGACTATCCAAGAGACCCAGTACTTC.

This clonotype was seen at least ten times. V and J are TRBV20-1 and TRBJ2-5, with a possible D match to TRBD1 (5 bases). This CDR3 comprises 12 residues. The germline V gene has CDR1 DFQATT and CDR2 SNEGSKA (reference sequence). The ends were cut back, 3 bases at V and 4 bases at J, with 9 bases in the middle. Here the CDR3 reads CSASIGAETQYF. DNA for the CDR3: TGCAGTGCTAGTATAGGGGCAGAGACCCAGTACTTC.

This clonotype was picked up a small number of times. The CDR3: CSSDRPTPGNEQFF. The CDR3 coding sequence is TGCAGCTCCGACAGACCAACCCCGGGAAATGAGCAGTTCTTC. J is TRBJ2-1 and V is TRBV29-1, with D possibly called TRBD1 or TRBD2 (5 bases each). V was trimmed by 8 bases and J by 7 bases, leaving 21 bases between them. Germline V lookup: CDR1 SQVTM, CDR2 ANQGSEA. This CDR3 region has 14 residues.

This clonotype was seen at least ten times. This chain connects TRBV27 to TRBJ2-3; 12 bases match TRBD2. The CDR3 contains 20 residues. Germline V lookup: CDR1 MNHEY, CDR2 SMNVEV (reference sequence). The trim removed 0 bases at V and 3 bases at J, leaving 13 bases unmatched. Written as DNA, the CDR3 is TGTGCCAGCAGTTTATCGAGTCTCCTAGCGGGGGGGCCCTTGACAGATACGCAGTATTTT. Amino acids: CASSLSSLLAGGPLTDTQYF.

This clonotype was detected ten times or more. V gene TRBV4-1 combines with J gene TRBJ1-5; D call uncertain. The CDR3 is 15 amino acids. V was trimmed by 1 base and J by 3 bases, leaving 10 bases between them. The germline V gene encodes CDR1 MGHRA and CDR2 YSYEKL. In DNA form, the CDR3 reads TGCGCCAGCAGCCAAGCGGGCTGGGTCAATCAGCCCCAGCATTTT. Translating it yields CASSQAGWVNQPQHF.

V is TRBV4-1 and J is TRBJ1-2, with TRBD1 as a possible D gene (6 bases). From germline, CDR1 is MGHRA and CDR2 YSYEKL. Trimming cost V 5 bases and J 0 bases, with 13 bases left between them. This CDR3 region has 15 residues. The CDR3 DNA sequence: TGCGCCAGCAGCTTCCCCGGGACAACTAACTATGGCTACACCTTC. Its translation: CASSFPGTTNYGYTF.

This clonotype was counted a few times. The chain couples TRBV2 to TRBJ2-2, with D maybe TRBD1 (6 bases). The V end lost 8 bases, the J end lost 4 bases, and 11 bases lay between the germline ends. The CDR3 is 13 amino acids. In germline, CDR1 is SNHLY, CDR2 FYNNEI. CDR3 amino acids: CASSARGTGELFF. CDR3 nucleotides: TGTGCCAGCTCGGCCAGGGGCACCGGGGAGCTGTTTTTT.

The sample holds many counts of this clonotype. This rearrangement joins TRBV7-3 to TRBJ2-7; a possible D gene is TRBD2 (5 bases). Germline CDR1 is SGHTA and CDR2 is FQGTGA. The CDR3 consists of 13 residues. V was cut by 8 bases and J by 3 bases, with 14 bases left in between. The CDR3 coding sequence is TGTGCCAGCCTCTTGAGGGCAGTCTACGAGCAGTACGTC. Its protein is CASLLRAVYEQYV.

This clonotype was seen a few times. The chain couples TRBV7-3 to TRBJ2-6, with 7 bases that match TRBD1. Germline trimming cut 4 bases from V and 0 bases from J; bases unmatched to any gene: 9. The CDR3 length is 18 residues. Germline values: CDR1 SGHTA, CDR2 FQGTGA. DNA of the CDR3: TGTGCCAGCAGCTGGGCCCGGGACAGCTACTCTGGGGCCAACGTCCTGACTTTC. Protein product: CASSWARDSYSGANVLTF.

This clonotype turned up a few times. V is TRBV5-1 and J is TRBJ1-4, with D uncertain. The V end lost 1 base, the J end lost 0 bases, and 10 bases lay between the germline ends. The CDR3 spans 16 residues. CDR1 SGHRS and CDR2 YFSETQ come from the germline V gene. CDR3 amino acids: CASSLLGWTTNEKLFF. The CDR3 nucleotides read TGCGCCAGCAGCTTGTTGGGTTGGACAACTAATGAAAAACTGTTTTTT.

Remarks on this clonotype: The CDR3 does not end in the conserved phenylalanine or tryptophan, so this is likely a read error. The gene calls are TRBV28 and TRBJ2-7; D is unresolved. There are 13 residues in the CDR3. V gave up 6 bases and J gave up 4 bases, with 13 bases separating them. Germline CDR1 reads MDHEN; CDR2 reads SYDVKM. The CDR3 DNA is TGTGCCAGCAGCCCACTCCTCGGGTACGAGCAGTACTCC. Its translation is CASSPLLGYEQYS.

This clonotype was detected only once. In DNA, the CDR3 is TGTGCCAGCAGTTACTCGACGGAGGGGACTGAAGCTTTCTTT. It specifies CASSYSTEGTEAFF. This chain connects TRBV6-5 to TRBJ1-1, with D possibly TRBD1 on 5 matching bases. CDR3 size: 14 residues. V was shortened by 0 bases and J by 5 bases, with 10 bases between the two germline ends. Germline-derived CDR1 and CDR2 are MNHEY and SVGAGI.

This chain joins TRBV15 and TRBJ2-1; 9 bases map to TRBD1. Germline assignment: CDR1 LNHNV and CDR2 YYDKDF (reference sequence). Trimming removed 2 bases from V and 8 bases from J; junction bases left unmatched: 10. This CDR3 is 16 amino acids long. CDR3 in DNA: TGTGCCACCAGCAGATCTAGGACAGGGGCCGAGGATGAGCAGTTCTTC. The encoded protein is CATSRSRTGAEDEQFF.

This clonotype appeared a few times. The gene calls are TRBV12-5 and TRBJ2-7, with TRBD1 identical over 7 bases. The ends lost 8 bases at V and 6 bases at J; junction bases unmatched: 7. CDR3 length: 12 amino acids. In germline, CDR1 is LGHNT, CDR2 FRNRAP. The CDR3 DNA reads TGTGCTAGTTCAATCGACAGGGCCGAGCAGTACGTC. As protein: CASSIDRAEQYV.

Comments on this clonotype: A read error is possible here, since a much larger clone lies one base away. The chain links TRBV6-2 or TRBV6-3 to TRBJ2-5, with 11 bases identical to TRBD1. Germline loops: CDR1 MNHEY, CDR2 SVGEGT. The CDR3 has 13 amino acids. The V segment lost 5 bases and the J segment 4 bases; nucleotides outside the gene matches: 0. In DNA form, the CDR3 reads TGTGCCAGCAGTGGGACAGGGGGAGAGACCCAGTACTTC. It translates to CASSGTGGETQYF.